Listed below are T cell receptor beta chains from one sample, sequenced in a study of T-cell memory formation after mild COVID-19. TCRdb reanalysed the 5' RACE reads using MiXCR and keeps one entry per CDR3 protein. The sample holds under 550,000 distinct CDR3 sequences, roughly 17% seen once. The sequencing input was PBMCs or a T cell subset sorted from them (not recorded which). All receptors come from a man aged 18 to 30 who had mild COVID-19 (a few samples of this study predate the infection). Cell type and time point are not known. Both conserved end residues are part of each CDR3. A D gene is named only where the DNA matches it firmly. Clone size, where shown, is once, few, many, or a class for clones that have expanded.

>TRBD1|TRBV28|TRBJ2-1|.
CASTWGTGNNEQFF
TGTGCCAGCACCTGGGGGACAGGGAACAATGAGCAGTTCTTC
>.|TRBV4-3|TRBJ2-1|few
CASSQDPAASYNEQFF
TGCGCCAGCAGCCAAGACCCGGCTGCATCCTACAATGAGCAGTTCTTC
>TRBD1|TRBV2|TRBJ2-7|few
CASSETRDSSSYEQYF
TGTGCCAGCAGTGAAACCCGGGACAGCTCCTCCTACGAGCAGTACTTC
>.|TRBV5-6|TRBJ1-1|few
CASTRWGREAFF
TGTGCCAGCACCCGGTGGGGGCGGGAAGCTTTCTTT
>TRBD2|TRBV4-2|TRBJ2-1|few
CASSQIDGGGPGNEQFF
TGTGCCAGCAGCCAAATCGATGGCGGGGGTCCCGGCAATGAGCAGTTCTTC
>.|TRBV12-3/TRBV12-4|TRBJ2-5|many
CASSPWARKQETQYF
TGTGCCAGCAGCCCCTGGGCACGTAAGCAAGAGACCCAGTACTTC
>.|TRBV4-1|TRBJ2-1|few
CASSRTLDSYNEQFF
TGCGCCAGCAGCCGGACCCTTGACAGCTACAATGAGCAGTTCTTC
>.|TRBV6-5|TRBJ2-2|.
CASSSYIGELFF
TGTGCCAGCAGTTCCTATATCGGGGAGCTGTTTTTT
>.|TRBV6-5|TRBJ1-4|.
CASRSNFLGTNEKLFF
TGTGCCAGCAGGAGTAATTTTCTAGGAACTAATGAAAAACTGTTTTTT
>.|TRBV27|TRBJ1-6|.
CASSLSVFNSPLHF
TGTGCCAGCAGTTTATCAGTTTTTAATTCACCCCTCCACTTT
>.|TRBV7-2|TRBJ1-6|few
CASSKRYRNNSPLHF
TGTGCCAGCAGCAAGAGGTACAGGAATAATTCACCCCTCCACTTT
>TRBD1|TRBV4-3|TRBJ2-1|.
CASSPSGQGPYNEQFF
TGCGCCAGCAGCCCCTCCGGACAGGGGCCTTACAATGAGCAGTTCTTC
>.|TRBV7-9|TRBJ2-3|.
CASSRRGTGYF
TGTGCCAGCAGCCGACGAGGGACGGGGTATTTT
>TRBD1|TRBV6-1|TRBJ2-7|few
CASSEAPGQTYEQYF
TGTGCCAGCAGTGAGGCACCGGGACAGACCTACGAGCAGTACTTC
>.|TRBV18|TRBJ1-1|.
CASSPLPGNTEAFF
TGTGCCAGCTCACCCCTTCCAGGGAACACTGAAGCTTTCTTT
>TRBD2|TRBV13|TRBJ2-1|few
CASSPGTRGTWGEQFF
TGTGCCAGCAGCCCAGGGACTAGGGGGACGTGGGGTGAGCAGTTCTTC
>.|TRBV12-3/TRBV12-4|TRBJ2-7|.
CASSPVEGSYEQYF
TGTGCCAGCAGTCCCGTGGAGGGGTCCTACGAGCAGTACTTC
>.|TRBV12-3/TRBV12-4|TRBJ2-1|many
CASVLGRRGYNEQFF
TGTGCCAGCGTCCTCGGTCGGCGGGGCTACAATGAGCAGTTCTTC
>.|TRBV13|TRBJ2-7|few
CASSRRDLQYF
TGTGCCAGCAGCCGCCGGGACCTCCAGTACTTC
>.|TRBV5-1|TRBJ1-1|few
CASSPRAGRGTEAFF
TGCGCCAGCAGCCCTAGAGCAGGTAGGGGAACTGAAGCTTTCTTT
>.|TRBV19|TRBJ1-1|.
CASSITPGWLNTEAFF
TGTGCCAGTAGTATCACGCCCGGTTGGTTGAACACTGAAGCTTTCTTT
>.|TRBV28|TRBJ2-2|few
CASSLSANGELFF
TGTGCCAGCAGTTTATCGGCAAACGGGGAGCTGTTTTTT
>TRBD1|TRBV29-1|TRBJ1-1|few
CSGARDRNTEAFF
TGCAGCGGGGCCCGGGACAGGAACACTGAAGCTTTCTTT
>.|TRBV10-3|TRBJ2-6|.
CAISDEGLGANVLTF
TGTGCCATCAGTGACGAAGGGCTCGGGGCCAACGTCCTGACTTTC
>TRBD1|TRBV4-1|TRBJ2-3|.
CASSQEEGQRLAQYF
TGCGCCAGCAGCCAAGAAGAGGGACAGCGTCTAGCGCAGTATTTT
>TRBD2|TRBV7-9|TRBJ2-1|once
CASSVSGGGDEQFF
TGTGCCAGCAGCGTAAGTGGCGGGGGGGATGAGCAGTTCTTC
>.|TRBV19|TRBJ2-5|.
CASSIGGLKETQYF
TGTGCCAGTAGTATAGGTGGACTAAAAGAGACCCAGTACTTC
>.|TRBV20-1|TRBJ1-1|.
CSAQPHSNTEAFF
TGCAGTGCCCAGCCACACAGTAACACTGAAGCTTTCTTT
>TRBD2|TRBV7-6|TRBJ2-5|.
CASSYQISGETQYF
TGTGCCAGCAGCTATCAGATTAGCGGGGAGACCCAGTACTTC
>TRBD2|TRBV10-3|TRBJ2-7|many
CAIESGGSSYEQYF
TGTGCCATCGAAAGCGGGGGCAGCTCCTACGAGCAGTACTTC
>.|TRBV20-1|TRBJ2-7|.
CSAQDRYGEQYF
TGCAGTGCTCAGGACAGATACGGGGAGCAGTACTTC
>.|TRBV2|TRBJ1-2|few
CASSETFSYGYTF
TGTGCCAGCAGTGAGACCTTCTCGTATGGCTACACCTTC
>.|TRBV6-2/TRBV6-3|TRBJ2-5|many
CASSPEGGQETQYF
TGTGCCAGCAGTCCCGAGGGAGGACAAGAGACCCAGTACTTC
>.|TRBV5-4|TRBJ1-1|few
CASSPSQTEHTEAFF
TGTGCCAGCAGCCCGTCACAGACAGAACACACTGAAGCTTTCTTT
>TRBD1|TRBV20-1|TRBJ1-2|.
CSAGGQGSYGYTF
TGCAGTGCGGGAGGACAGGGGAGTTATGGCTACACCTTC
>.|TRBV25-1|TRBJ2-1|.
CASSARTRLEQFF
TGTGCCAGCAGTGCTCGTACGAGGCTCGAGCAGTTCTTC
>.|TRBV28|TRBJ1-1|.
CASSYQAAGSEAFF
TGTGCCAGCAGTTACCAGGCAGCCGGCTCTGAAGCTTTCTTT
>.|TRBV5-1|TRBJ2-3|.
CASSLGTGEADTQYF
TGCGCCAGCAGCTTGGGGACCGGGGAGGCAGATACGCAGTATTTT
>TRBD2|TRBV7-2|TRBJ2-2|.
CASSPGRAIGTGELFF
TGTGCCAGCAGCCCCGGGAGGGCGATAGGGACCGGGGAGCTGTTTTTT